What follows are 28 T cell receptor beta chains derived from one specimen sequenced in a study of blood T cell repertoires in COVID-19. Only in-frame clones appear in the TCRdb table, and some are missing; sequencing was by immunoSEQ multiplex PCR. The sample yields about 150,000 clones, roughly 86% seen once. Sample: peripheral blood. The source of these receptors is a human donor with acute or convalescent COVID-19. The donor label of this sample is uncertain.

The CDR3 DNA reads TGTGCCAGCTCACCAAAGCACCCAATTAACACCATATATTTT. It codes for CASSPKHPINTIYF. The chain joins TRBV18 to TRBJ1-3; D not resolved. Germline CDR1 and CDR2: KGHSH and LQKENI. This CDR3 is built from 14 residues. The V and J ends lost 2 bases and 7 bases respectively, with 12 bases between them. Together with reference TRBV18 and TRBJ1-3, the CDR3 gives the full variable domain: NAGVMQNPRHLVRRRGQEARLRCSPMKGHSHVYWYRQLPEEGLKFMVYLQKENIIDESGMPKERFSAEFPKEGPSILRIQQVVRGDSAAYFCASSPKHPINTIYFGEGSWLTVV.

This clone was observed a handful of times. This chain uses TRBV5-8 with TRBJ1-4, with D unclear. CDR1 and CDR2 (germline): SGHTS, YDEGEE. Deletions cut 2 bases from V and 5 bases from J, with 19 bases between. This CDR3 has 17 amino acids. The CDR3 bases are TGTGCCAGCAGCTTCGCCGTTGTTGGGCCCCACAATGAAAAACTGTTTTTT. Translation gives CASSFAVVGPHNEKLFF.

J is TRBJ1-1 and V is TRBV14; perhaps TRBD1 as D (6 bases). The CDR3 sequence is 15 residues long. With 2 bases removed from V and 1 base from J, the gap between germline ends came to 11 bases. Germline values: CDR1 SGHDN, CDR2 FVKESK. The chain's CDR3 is CASSQYRVSNTEAFF. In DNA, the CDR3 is TGTGCCAGCAGCCAATACAGGGTTTCGAACACTGAAGCTTTCTTT.

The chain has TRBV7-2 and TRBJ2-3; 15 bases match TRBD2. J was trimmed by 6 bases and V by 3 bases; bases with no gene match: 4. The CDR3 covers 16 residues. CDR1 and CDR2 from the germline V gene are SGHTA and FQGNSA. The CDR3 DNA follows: TGTGCCAGCAGCTTGGGACTAGCGGGGGGTTTGGATACGCAGTATTTT. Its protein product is CASSLGLAGGLDTQYF. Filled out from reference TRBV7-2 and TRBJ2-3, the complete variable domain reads GAGVSQSPSNKVTEKGKDVELRCDPISGHTALYWYRQSLGQGLEFLIYFQGNSAPDKSGLPSDRFSAERTGGSVSTLTIQRTQQEDSAVYLCASSLGLAGGLDTQYFGPGTRLTVL.

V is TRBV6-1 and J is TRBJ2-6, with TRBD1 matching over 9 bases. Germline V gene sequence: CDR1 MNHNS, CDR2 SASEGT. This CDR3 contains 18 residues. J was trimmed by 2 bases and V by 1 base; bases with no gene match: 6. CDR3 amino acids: CASSEVHRGRAGANVLTF. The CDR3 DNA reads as TGTGCCAGCAGTGAAGTCCACAGGGGGCGAGCTGGGGCCAACGTCCTGACTTTC.

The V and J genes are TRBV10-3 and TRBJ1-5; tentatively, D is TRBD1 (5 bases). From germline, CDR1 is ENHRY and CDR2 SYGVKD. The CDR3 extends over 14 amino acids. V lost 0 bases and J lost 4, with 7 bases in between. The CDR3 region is CAISESGRNQPQHF. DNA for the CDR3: TGTGCCATCAGTGAGTCGGGGCGAAATCAGCCCCAGCATTTT.

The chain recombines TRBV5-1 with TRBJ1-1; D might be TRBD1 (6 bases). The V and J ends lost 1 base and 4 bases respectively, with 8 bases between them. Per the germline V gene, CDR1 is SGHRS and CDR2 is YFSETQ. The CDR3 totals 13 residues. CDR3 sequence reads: CASSLWGLTEAFF. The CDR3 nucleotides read TGCGCCAGCAGCTTGTGGGGGCTCACTGAAGCTTTCTTT.

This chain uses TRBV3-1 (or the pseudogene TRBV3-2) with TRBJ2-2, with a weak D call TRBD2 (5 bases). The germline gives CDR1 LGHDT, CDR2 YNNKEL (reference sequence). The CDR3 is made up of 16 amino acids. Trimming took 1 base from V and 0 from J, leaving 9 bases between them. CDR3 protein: CASSQGLATNTGELFF. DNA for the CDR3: TGTGCCAGCAGCCAAGGATTAGCGACGAACACCGGGGAGCTGTTTTTT.

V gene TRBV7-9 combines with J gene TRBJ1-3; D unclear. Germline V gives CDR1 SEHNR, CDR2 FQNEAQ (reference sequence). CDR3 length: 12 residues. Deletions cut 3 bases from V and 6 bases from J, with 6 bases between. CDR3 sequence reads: CASSLSENTIYF. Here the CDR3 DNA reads TGTGCCAGCAGCTTGAGCGAAAACACCATATATTTT.

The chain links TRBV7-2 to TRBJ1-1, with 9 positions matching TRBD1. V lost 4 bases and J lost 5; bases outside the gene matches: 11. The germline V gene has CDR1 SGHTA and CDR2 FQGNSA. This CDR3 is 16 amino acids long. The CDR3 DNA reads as TGTGCCAGCAGCTATACCGCTCGGACAGGGGTGACTGAAGCTTTCTTT. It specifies CASSYTARTGVTEAFF.

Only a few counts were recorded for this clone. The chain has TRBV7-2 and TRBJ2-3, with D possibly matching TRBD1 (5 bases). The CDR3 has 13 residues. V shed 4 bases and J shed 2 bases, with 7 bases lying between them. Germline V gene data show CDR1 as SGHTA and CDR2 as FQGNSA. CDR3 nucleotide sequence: TGTGCCAGCAGCTCAGGGAACACAGATACGCAGTATTTT. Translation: CASSSGNTDTQYF.

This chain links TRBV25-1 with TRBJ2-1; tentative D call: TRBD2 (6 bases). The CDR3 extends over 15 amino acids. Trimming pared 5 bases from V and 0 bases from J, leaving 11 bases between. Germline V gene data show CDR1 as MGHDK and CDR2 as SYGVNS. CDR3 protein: CASSISGSSYNEQFF. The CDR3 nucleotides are TGTGCCAGCAGTATATCCGGGAGCTCCTACAATGAGCAGTTCTTC.

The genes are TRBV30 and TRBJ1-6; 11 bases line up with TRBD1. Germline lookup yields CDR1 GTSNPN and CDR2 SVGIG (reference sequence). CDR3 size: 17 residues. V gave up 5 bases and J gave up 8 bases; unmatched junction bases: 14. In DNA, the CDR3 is TGTGCCTGGCGTCGGGACAGGGGGGTCCAAAGGGATTCACCCCTCCACTTT. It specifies CAWRRDRGVQRDSPLHF.

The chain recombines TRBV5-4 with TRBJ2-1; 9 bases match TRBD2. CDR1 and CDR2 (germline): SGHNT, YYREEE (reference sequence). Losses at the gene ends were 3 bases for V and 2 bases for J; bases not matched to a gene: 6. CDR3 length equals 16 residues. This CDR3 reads CASSSRGGGAYNEQFF. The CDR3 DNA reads TGTGCCAGCAGCTCCCGGGGCGGGGGGGCCTACAATGAGCAGTTCTTC.

CDR3 bases: TGCGCCAGCAGCCACGGCCCTGGACAGGGGTATGGCTACACCTTC. It yields the protein CASSHGPGQGYGYTF. The genes are TRBV4-1 and TRBJ1-2; 9 bases align to TRBD1. CDR3 size: 15 residues. Germline CDR1 and CDR2: MGHRA and YSYEKL. Trimming cost V 3 bases and J 5 bases; bases outside gene matches: 7.

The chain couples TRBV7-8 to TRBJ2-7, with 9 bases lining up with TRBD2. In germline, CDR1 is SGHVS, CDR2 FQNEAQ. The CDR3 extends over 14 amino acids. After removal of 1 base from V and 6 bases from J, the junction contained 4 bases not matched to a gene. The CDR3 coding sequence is TGTGCCAGCAGCTTAGTTAGCGGGGGTCGCGAGCAGTACTTC. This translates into CASSLVSGGREQYF. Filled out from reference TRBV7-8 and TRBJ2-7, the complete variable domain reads GAGVSQSPRYKVAKRGQDVALRCDPISGHVSLFWYQQALGQGPEFLTYFQNEAQLDKSGLPSDRFFAERPEGSVSTLKIQRTQQEDSAVYLCASSLVSGGREQYFGPGTRLTVT.

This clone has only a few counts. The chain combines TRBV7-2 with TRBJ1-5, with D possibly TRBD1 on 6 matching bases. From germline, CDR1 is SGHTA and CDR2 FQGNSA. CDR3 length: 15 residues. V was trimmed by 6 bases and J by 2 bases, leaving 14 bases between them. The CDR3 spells CASRPGDRGNQPQHF. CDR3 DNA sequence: TGTGCCAGCAGGCCAGGGGATAGGGGCAATCAGCCCCAGCATTTT.

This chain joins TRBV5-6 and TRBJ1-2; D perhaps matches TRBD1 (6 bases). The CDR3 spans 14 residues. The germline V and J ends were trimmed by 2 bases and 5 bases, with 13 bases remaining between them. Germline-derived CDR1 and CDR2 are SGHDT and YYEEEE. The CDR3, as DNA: TGTGCCAGCAGCTTCGGACAGAGGGGGTATGGCTACACCTTC. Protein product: CASSFGQRGYGYTF.

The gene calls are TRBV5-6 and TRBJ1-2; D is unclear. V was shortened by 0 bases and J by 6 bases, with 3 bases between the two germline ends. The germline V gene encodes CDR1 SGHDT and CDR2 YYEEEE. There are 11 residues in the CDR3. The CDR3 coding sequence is TGTGCCAGCAGCTTGGGGCATGGCTACACCTTC. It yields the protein CASSLGHGYTF.

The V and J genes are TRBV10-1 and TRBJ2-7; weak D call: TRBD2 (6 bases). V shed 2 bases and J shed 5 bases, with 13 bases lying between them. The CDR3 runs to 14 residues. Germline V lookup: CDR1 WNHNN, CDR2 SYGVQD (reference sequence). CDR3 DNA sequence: TGCGCCAGCAGTGAGGCAGGGCGGGGCGACGAGCAGTACTTC. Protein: CASSEAGRGDEQYF.

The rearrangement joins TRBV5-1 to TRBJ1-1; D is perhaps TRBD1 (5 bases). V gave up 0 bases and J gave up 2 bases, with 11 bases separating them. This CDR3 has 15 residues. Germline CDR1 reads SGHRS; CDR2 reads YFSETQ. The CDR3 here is CASSLAAGPNTEAFF. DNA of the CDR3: TGCGCCAGCAGCTTGGCCGCAGGGCCAAACACTGAAGCTTTCTTT.

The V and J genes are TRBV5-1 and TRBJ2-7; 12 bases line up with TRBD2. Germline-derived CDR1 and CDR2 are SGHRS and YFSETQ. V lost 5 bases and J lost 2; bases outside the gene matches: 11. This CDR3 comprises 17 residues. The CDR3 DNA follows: TGCGCCAGCAGGTGGTCGGGACTAGCGGGCGCCACCTACGAGCAGTACTTC. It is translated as CASRWSGLAGATYEQYF.

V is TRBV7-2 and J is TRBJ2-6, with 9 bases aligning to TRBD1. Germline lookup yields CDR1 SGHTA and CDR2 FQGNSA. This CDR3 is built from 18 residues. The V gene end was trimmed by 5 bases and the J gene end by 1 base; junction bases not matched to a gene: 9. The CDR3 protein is CASSLRTGESSGANVLTF. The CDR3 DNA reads TGTGCCAGCAGCCTACGGACAGGGGAAAGTTCTGGGGCCAACGTCCTGACTTTC. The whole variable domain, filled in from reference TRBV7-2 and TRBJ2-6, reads GAGVSQSPSNKVTEKGKDVELRCDPISGHTALYWYRQSLGQGLEFLIYFQGNSAPDKSGLPSDRFSAERTGGSVSTLTIQRTQQEDSAVYLCASSLRTGESSGANVLTFGAGSRLTVL.

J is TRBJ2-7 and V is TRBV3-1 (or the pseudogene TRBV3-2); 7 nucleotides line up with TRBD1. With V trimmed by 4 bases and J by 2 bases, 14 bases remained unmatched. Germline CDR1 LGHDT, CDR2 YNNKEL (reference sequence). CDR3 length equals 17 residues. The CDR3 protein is CASSLRPGGDRAYEQYF. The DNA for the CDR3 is TGTGCCAGCAGCCTTCGACCTGGGGGCGACAGGGCCTACGAGCAGTACTTC.

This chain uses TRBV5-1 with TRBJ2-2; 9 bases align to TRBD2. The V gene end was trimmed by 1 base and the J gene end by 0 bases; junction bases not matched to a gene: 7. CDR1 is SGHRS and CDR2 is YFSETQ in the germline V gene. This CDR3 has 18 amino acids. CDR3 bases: TGCGCCAGCAGCTTGAAGGGTCTAGCGGGGCCGAACACCGGGGAGCTGTTTTTT. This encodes CASSLKGLAGPNTGELFF.

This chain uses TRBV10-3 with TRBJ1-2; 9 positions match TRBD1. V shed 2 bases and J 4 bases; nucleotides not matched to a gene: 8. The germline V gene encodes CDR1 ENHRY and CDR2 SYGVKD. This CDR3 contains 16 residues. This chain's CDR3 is CAISEAQDRGVYGYTF. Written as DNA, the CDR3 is TGTGCCATCAGTGAGGCCCAGGACAGGGGAGTCTATGGCTACACCTTC.

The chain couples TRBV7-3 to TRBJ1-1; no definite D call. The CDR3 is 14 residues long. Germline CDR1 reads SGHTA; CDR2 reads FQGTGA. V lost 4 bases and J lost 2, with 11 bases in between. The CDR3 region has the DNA TGTGCCAGCAGCTCCCGGGGAAGAAACACTGAAGCTTTCTTT. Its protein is CASSSRGRNTEAFF.

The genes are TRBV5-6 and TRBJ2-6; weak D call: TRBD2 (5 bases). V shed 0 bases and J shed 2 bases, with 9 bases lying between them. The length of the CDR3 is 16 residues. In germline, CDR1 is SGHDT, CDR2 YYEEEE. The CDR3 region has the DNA TGTGCCAGCAGCTTGGGAGGGCAGCCTGGGGCCAACGTCCTGACTTTC. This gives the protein CASSLGGQPGANVLTF.